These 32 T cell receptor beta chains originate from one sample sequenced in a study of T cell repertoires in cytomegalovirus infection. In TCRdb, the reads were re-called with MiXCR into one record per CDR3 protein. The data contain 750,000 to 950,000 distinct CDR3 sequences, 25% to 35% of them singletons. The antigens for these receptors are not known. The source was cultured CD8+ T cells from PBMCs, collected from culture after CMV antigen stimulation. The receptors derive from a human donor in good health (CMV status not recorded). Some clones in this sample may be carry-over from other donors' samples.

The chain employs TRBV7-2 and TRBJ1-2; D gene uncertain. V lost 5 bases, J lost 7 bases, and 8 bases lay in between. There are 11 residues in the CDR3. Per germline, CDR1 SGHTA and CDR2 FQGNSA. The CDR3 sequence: CASSRQSGYTF. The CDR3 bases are TGTGCCAGCAGCCGGCAAAGTGGCTACACCTTC.

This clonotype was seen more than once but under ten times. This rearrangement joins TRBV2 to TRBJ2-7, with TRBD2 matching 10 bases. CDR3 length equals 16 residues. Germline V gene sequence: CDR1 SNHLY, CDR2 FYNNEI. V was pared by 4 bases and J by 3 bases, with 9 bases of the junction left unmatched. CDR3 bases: TGTGCCAGCAGTGTCGGAACTAGCGGGATCTACTACGAGCAGTACTTC. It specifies CASSVGTSGIYYEQYF.

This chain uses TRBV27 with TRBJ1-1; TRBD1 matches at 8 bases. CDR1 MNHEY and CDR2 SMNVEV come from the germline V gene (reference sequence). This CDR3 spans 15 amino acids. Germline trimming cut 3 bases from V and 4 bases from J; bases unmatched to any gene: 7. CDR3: CASSFGQGASTEAFF. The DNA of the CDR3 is TGTGCCAGCAGTTTCGGGCAGGGGGCGAGCACTGAAGCTTTCTTT.

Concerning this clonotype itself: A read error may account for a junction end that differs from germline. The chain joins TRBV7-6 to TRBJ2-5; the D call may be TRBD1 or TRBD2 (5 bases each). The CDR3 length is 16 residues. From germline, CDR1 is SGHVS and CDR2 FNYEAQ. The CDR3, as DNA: TGTGCTAGCAGCTTAGATTGGAGAGAGGGGCAAGAGACCCAGTACTTC. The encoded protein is CASSLDWREGQETQYF. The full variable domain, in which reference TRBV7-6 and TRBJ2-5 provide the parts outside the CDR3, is GAGVSQSPRYKVTKRGQDVALRCDPISGHVSLYWYRQALGQGPEFLTYFNYEAQQDKSGLPNDRFSAERPEGSISTLTIQRTEQRDSAMYRCASSLDWREGQETQYFGPGTRLLVL.

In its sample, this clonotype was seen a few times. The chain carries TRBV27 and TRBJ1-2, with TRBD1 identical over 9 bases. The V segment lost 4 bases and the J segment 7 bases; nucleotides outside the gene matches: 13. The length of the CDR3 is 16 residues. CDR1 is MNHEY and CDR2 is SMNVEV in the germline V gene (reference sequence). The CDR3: CASSSTDRGIKGGYTF. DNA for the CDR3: TGTGCCAGCAGTTCAACGGACAGGGGCATCAAAGGTGGCTACACCTTC.

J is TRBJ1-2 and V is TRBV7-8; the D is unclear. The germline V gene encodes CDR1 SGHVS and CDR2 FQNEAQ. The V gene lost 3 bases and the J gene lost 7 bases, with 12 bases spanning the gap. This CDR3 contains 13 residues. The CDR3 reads CASSFYKTSGYTF. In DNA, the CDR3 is TGTGCCAGCAGCTTCTACAAAACTAGTGGCTACACCTTC.

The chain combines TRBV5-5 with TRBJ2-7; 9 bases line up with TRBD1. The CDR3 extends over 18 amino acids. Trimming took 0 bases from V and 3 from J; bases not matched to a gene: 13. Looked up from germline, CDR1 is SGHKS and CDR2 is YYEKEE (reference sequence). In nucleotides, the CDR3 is TGTGCCAGCAGCTTGGGGGGACAGGGTTGGAGGGATGACTACGAGCAGTACGTC. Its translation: CASSLGGQGWRDDYEQYV.

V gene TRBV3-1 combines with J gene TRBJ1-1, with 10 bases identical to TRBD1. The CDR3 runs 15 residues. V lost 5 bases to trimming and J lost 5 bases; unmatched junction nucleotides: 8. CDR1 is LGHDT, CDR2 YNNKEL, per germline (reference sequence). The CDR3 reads CASSRSTGGRTEAFF. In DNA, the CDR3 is TGTGCCAGCAGCAGATCGACAGGGGGCAGAACTGAAGCTTTCTTT.

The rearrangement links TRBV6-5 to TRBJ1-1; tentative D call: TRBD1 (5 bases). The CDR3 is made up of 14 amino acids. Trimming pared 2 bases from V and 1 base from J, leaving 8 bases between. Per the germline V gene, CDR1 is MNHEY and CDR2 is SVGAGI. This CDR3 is CASSYQGENTEAFF. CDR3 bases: TGTGCCAGCAGTTACCAGGGAGAGAACACTGAAGCTTTCTTT.

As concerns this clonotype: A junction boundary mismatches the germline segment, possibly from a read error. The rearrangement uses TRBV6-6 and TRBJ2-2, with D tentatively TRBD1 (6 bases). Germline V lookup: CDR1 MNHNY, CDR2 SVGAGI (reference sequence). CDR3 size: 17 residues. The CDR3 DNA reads TGCGCCAGCAGTTACCCTAGACAGGAATCGAACACCGGGGAGCTGTTTTTT. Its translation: CASSYPRQESNTGELFF.

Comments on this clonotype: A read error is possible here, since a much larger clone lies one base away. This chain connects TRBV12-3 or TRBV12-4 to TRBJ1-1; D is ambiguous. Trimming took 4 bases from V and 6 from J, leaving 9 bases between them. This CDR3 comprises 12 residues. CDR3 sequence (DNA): TGTGCCAGCAGTTGGGGTGTTTCTGAAGCTTTCTTT. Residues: CASSWGVSEAFF.

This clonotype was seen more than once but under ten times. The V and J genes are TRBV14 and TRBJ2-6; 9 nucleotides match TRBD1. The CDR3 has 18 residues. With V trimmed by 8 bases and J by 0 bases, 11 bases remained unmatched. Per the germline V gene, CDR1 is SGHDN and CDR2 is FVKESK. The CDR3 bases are TGTGCCAGCCGCAGGACAGGGGAGAAGCTCTCTGGGGCCAACGTCCTGACTTTC. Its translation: CASRRTGEKLSGANVLTF.

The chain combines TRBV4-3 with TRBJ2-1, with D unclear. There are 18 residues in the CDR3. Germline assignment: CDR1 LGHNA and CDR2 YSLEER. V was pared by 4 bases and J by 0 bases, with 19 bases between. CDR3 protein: CASSPAEMTRDSYNEQFF. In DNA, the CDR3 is TGCGCCAGCAGCCCCGCCGAAATGACAAGGGACTCCTACAATGAGCAGTTCTTC.

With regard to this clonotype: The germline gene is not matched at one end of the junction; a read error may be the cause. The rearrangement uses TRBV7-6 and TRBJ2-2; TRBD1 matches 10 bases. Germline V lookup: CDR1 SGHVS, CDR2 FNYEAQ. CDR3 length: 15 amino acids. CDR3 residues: CASSRTGTGDGELFF. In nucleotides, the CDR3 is TGTGCTAGCAGCAGAACCGGGACAGGGGACGGGGAGCTGTTTTTT.

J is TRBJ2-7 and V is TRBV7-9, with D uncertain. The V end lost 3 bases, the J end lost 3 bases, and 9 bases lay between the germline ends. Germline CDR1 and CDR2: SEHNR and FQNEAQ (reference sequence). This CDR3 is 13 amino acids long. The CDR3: CASSFGSDYEQYF. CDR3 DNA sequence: TGTGCCAGCAGCTTCGGAAGCGACTACGAGCAGTACTTC. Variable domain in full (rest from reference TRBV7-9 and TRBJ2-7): DTGVSQNPRHKITKRGQNVTFRCDPISEHNRLYWYRQTLGQGPEFLTYFQNEAQLEKSRLLSDRFSAERPKGSFSTLEIQRTEQGDSAMYLCASSFGSDYEQYFGPGTRLTVT.

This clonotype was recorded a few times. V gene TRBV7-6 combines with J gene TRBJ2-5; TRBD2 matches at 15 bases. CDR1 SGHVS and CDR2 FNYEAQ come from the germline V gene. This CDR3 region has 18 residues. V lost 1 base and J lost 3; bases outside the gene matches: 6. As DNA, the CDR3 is TGTGCCAGCAGCTTAGGAGGGACTAGCGGGGGGTTGAAAGAGACCCAGTACTTC. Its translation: CASSLGGTSGGLKETQYF.

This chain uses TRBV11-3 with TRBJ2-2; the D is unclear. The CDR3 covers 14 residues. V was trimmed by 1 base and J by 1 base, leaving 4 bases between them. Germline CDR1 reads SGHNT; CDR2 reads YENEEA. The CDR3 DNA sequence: TGTGCCAGCAGCTTAGCCATGAACACCGGGGAGCTGTTTTTT. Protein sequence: CASSLAMNTGELFF.

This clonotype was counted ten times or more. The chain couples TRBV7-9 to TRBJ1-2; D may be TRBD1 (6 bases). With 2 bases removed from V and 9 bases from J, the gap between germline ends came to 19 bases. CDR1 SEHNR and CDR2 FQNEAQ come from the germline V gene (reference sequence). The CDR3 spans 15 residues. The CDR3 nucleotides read TGTGCCAGCAGCTTAAAAGGGGGAAGGTCTACAAGCTACACCTTC. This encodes CASSLKGGRSTSYTF. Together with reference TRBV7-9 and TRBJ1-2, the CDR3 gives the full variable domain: DTGVSQNPRHKITKRGQNVTFRCDPISEHNRLYWYRQTLGQGPEFLTYFQNEAQLEKSRLLSDRFSAERPKGSFSTLEIQRTEQGDSAMYLCASSLKGGRSTSYTFGSGTRLTVV.

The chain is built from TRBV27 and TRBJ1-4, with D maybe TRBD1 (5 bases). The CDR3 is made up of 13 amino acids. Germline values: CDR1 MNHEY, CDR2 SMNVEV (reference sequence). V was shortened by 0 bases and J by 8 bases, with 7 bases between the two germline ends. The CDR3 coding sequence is TGTGCCAGCAGTTTATCGGGGGAGGAAAAACTGTTTTTT. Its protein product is CASSLSGEEKLFF.

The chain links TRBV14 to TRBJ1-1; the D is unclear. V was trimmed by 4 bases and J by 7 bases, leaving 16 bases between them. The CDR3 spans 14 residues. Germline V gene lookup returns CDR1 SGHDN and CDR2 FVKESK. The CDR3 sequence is CASSPPGRQDEAFF. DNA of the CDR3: TGTGCCAGCAGCCCCCCCGGCAGGCAGGATGAAGCTTTCTTT.

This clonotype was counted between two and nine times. The CDR3 loop is CASTPGGPHNEQFF. Here the CDR3 DNA reads TGTGCCAGCACCCCGGGGGGGCCCCACAATGAGCAGTTCTTC. The chain links TRBV27 to TRBJ2-1, with TRBD2 matching 8 bases. This CDR3 has 14 amino acids. J was trimmed by 5 bases and V by 7 bases; bases with no gene match: 7. CDR1 and CDR2 (germline): MNHEY, SMNVEV (reference sequence).

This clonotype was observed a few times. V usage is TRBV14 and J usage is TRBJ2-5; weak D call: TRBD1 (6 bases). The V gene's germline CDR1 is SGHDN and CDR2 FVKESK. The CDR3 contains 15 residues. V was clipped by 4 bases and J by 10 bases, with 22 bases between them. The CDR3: CASSPMYDGTTFQYF. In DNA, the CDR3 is TGTGCCAGCAGCCCGATGTATGACGGGACAACGTTCCAGTACTTC.

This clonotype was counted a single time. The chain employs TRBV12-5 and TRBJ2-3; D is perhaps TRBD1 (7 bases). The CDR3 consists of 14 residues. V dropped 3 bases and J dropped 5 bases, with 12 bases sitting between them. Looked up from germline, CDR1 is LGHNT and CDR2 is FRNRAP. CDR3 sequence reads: CASGLGGGGDTQYF. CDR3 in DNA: TGTGCTAGTGGTTTAGGAGGGGGCGGAGATACGCAGTATTTT. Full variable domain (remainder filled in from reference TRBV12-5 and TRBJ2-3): DARVTQTPRHKVTEMGQEVTMRCQPILGHNTVFWYRQTMMQGLELLAYFRNRAPLDDSGMPKDRFSAEMPDATLATLKIQPSEPRDSAVYFCASGLGGGGDTQYFGPGTRLTVL.

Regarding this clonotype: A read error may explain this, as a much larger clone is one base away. The CDR3 loop is CASSFHPQGQNTRELFF. CDR3 nucleotides: TGTGCCAGCAGCTTCCACCCCCAGGGACAGAACACCAGGGAGCTGTTTTTT. The chain has TRBV7-8 and TRBJ2-2; 7 nucleotides agree with TRBD1. The CDR3 runs to 17 residues. Germline V gene lookup returns CDR1 SGHVS and CDR2 FQNEAQ.

CDR3 coding DNA: TGCGCCAGCAGCTTGGAGATGGGCCCGACCTACAATGAGCAGTTCTTC. Translated, it gives CASSLEMGPTYNEQFF. This sequence joins TRBV5-1 and TRBJ2-1; no reliable D call. CDR1 is SGHRS, CDR2 YFSETQ, per germline. This CDR3 region has 16 residues. Between the trimmed V and J ends, which lost 0 bases and 2 bases, there was a span of 12 bases. Full variable domain (missing parts from reference TRBV5-1 and TRBJ2-1): KAGVTQTPRYLIKTRGQQVTLSCSPISGHRSVSWYQQTPGQGLQFLFEYFSETQRNKGNFPGRFSGRQFSNSRSEMNVSTLELGDSALYLCASSLEMGPTYNEQFFGPGTRLTVL.

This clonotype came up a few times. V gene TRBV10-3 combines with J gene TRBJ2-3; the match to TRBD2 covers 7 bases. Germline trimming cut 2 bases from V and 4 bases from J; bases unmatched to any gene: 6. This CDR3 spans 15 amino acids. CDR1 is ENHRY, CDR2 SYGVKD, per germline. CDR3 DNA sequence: TGTGCCATCAGTGAGCTGAGCGGGGATCCAGATACGCAGTATTTT. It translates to CAISELSGDPDTQYF.

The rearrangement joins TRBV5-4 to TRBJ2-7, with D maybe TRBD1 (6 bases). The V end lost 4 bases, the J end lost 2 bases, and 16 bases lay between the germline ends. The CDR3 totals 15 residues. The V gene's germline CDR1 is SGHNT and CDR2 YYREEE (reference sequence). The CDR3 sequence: CASSPGVQGTYEQYF. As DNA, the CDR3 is TGTGCCAGCAGCCCCGGAGTGCAGGGGACCTACGAGCAGTACTTC.

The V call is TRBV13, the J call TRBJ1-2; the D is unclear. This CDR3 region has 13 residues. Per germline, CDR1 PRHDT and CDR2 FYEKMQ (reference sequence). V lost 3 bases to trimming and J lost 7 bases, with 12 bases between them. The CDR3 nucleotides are TGTGCCAGCAGCTTTAATCGACCCTCTGGCTACACCTTC. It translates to CASSFNRPSGYTF.

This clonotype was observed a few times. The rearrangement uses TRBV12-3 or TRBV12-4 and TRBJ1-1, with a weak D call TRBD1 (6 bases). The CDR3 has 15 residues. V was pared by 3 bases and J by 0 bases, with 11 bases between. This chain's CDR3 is CASSLTGPMNTEAFF. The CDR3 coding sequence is TGTGCCAGCAGTTTGACAGGCCCCATGAACACTGAAGCTTTCTTT.

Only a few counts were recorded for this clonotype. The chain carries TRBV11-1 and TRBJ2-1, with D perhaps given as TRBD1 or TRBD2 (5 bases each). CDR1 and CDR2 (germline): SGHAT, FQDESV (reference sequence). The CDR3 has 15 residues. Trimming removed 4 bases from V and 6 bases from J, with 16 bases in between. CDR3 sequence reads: CASSSLNLGVNEQFF. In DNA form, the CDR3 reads TGTGCCAGCAGCTCACTCAATCTGGGGGTCAATGAGCAGTTCTTC.

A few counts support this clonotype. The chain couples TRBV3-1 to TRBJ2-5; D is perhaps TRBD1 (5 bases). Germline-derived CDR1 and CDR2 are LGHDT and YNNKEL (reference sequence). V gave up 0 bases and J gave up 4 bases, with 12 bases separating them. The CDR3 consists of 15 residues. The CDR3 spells CASSQDQGFGETQYF. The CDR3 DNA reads TGTGCCAGCAGCCAAGATCAGGGTTTTGGAGAGACCCAGTACTTC.

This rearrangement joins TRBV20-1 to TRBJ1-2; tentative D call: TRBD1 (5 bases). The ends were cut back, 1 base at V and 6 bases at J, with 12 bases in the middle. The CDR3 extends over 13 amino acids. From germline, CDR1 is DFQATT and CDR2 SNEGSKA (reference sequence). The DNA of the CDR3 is TGCAGTGCTAGAGTCGCGACAGTTAATGGCTACACCTTC. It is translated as CSARVATVNGYTF.